This T cell receptor beta chain was recorded in a study of fetal regulatory T cell absence and autoimmunity. Looking at the study overall: Exocrine pancreas autoimmunity occurred in IPEX patients lacking clinical diabetes.

The repertoire was sequenced with immunoSEQ multiplex PCR; TCRdb's copy has only in-frame clones and lacks some. This sample yields around 100,000 clones, of which around 72% are seen a single time; roughly 2% belongs to the top ten. Trimming removed 5 bases at V and 4 bases at J, with 5 bases between. The CDR3 loop spans 12 amino acids. The V gene's germline CDR1 is LNHDA and CDR2 SQIVND (reference sequence). The sequenced material came from pancreas tissue. The receptor's source is a male donor with IPEX syndrome. The J gene is TRBJ1-4, the V gene TRBV19, with D unclear. CDR3 protein: CASSWGNEKLFF. In DNA form, the CDR3 reads TGTGCCAGTAGTTGGGGTAATGAAAAACTGTTTTTT.